Sequencing of this T cell receptor (beta chain) was carried out in a study of blood T cell repertoires in COVID-19. Study at large: The samples span acute and convalescent COVID-19 from the United States, Italy and Spain. T cells, B-cell-depleted T cells, or PBMCs provided the cDNA or gDNA that served as material.

The CDR3 sequence is 13 residues long. The J segment lost 2 bases and the V segment lost 2 bases, leaving 0 bases of the junction unmatched. Germline V gene lookup returns CDR1 SGHAT and CDR2 FQNNGV. How the authors handled the data: Reference gene primer amplification yielded estimated nucleated cell counts. Data came from immunoSEQ multiplex PCR; TCRdb stores just in-frame clones and leaves some out. V and J calls and clone size are given by that table; D and trimming were obtained from the DNA. The table records about 90,000 clones, 86% of them present only once. The sequencing sample was made of peripheral blood. The TCR sequence derives from a man older than 75 with acute or convalescent COVID-19. The genes are TRBV11-2 and TRBJ2-7; 7 bases agree with TRBD1. As DNA, the CDR3 is TGTGCCAGCAGCTTACAGGGGGCCTACGAGCAGTACTTC. Its translation: CASSLQGAYEQYF.